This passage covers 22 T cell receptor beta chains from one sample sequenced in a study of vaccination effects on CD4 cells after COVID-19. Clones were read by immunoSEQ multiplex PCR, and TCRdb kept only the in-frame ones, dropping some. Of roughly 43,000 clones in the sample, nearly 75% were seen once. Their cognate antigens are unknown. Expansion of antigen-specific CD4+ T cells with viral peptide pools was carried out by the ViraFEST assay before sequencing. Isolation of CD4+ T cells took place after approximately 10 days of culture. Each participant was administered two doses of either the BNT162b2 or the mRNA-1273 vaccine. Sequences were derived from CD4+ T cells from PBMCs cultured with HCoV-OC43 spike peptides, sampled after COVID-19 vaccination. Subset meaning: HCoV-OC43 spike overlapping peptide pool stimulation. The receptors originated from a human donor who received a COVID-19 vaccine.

The CDR3 DNA is TGTGCCAGCAGTGTCACCACGGGTCAGCCCCAGCATTTT. It translates to CASSVTTGQPQHF. This sequence joins TRBV2 and TRBJ1-5; D is unclear. The germline V gene encodes CDR1 SNHLY and CDR2 FYNNEI. This CDR3 contains 13 residues. The germline V and J ends were trimmed by 4 bases and 6 bases, with 10 bases remaining between them.

The CDR3 is CASSLGGFYGYTF. In nucleotides, the CDR3 is TGTGCCAGTAGTTTGGGCGGCTTCTATGGCTACACCTTC. The V gene is TRBV19, the J gene TRBJ1-2; D gene uncertain. V was trimmed by 5 bases and J by 4 bases, leaving 11 bases between them. Germline CDR1 LNHDA, CDR2 SQIVND (reference sequence). This CDR3 region has 13 residues.

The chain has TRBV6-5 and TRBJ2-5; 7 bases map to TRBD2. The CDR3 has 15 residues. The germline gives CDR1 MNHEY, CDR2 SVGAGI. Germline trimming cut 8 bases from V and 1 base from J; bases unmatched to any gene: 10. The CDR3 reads CASQDLRGIQETQYF. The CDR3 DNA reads TGTGCCAGCCAAGATCTGCGGGGGATCCAAGAGACCCAGTACTTC.

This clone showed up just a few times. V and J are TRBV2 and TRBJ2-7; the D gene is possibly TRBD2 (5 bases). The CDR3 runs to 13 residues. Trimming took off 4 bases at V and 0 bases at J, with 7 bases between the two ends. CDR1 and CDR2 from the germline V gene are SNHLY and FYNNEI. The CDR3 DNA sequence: TGTGCCAGCAGTGTAGAGGGCTCCTACGAGCAGTACTTC. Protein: CASSVEGSYEQYF.

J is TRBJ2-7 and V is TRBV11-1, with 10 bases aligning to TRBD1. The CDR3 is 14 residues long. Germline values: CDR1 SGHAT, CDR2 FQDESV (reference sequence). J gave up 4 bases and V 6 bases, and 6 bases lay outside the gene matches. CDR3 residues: CASRTGTGEYEQYF. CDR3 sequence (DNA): TGTGCCAGCAGAACCGGGACAGGGGAGTACGAGCAGTACTTC.

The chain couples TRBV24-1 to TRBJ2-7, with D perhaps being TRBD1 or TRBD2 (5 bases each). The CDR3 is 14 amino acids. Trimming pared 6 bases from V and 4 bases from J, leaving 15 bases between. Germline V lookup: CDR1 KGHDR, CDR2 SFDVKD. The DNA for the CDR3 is TGTGCCACCAGTCCAGGGACGGCACATTACGAGCAGTACTTC. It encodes CATSPGTAHYEQYF.

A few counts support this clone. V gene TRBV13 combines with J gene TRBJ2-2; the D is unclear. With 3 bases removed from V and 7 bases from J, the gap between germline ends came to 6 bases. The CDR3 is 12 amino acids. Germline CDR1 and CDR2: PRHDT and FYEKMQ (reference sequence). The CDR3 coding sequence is TGTGCCAGCAGCTTTCGAGGCGGGGAGCTGTTTTTT. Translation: CASSFRGGELFF.

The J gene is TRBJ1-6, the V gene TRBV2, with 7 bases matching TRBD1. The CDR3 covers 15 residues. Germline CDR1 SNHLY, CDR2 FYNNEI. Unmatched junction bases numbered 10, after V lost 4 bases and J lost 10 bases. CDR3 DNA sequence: TGTGCCAGCAGTGCCCGACAGGGAGGTAGCTCACCCCTCCACTTT. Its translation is CASSARQGGSSPLHF.

The CDR3 is CASSSNPSGSYEQYF. The CDR3 coding sequence is TGCGCCAGCAGCTCAAACCCTAGCGGGAGCTACGAGCAGTACTTC. This chain uses TRBV5-1 with TRBJ2-7, with 10 bases matching TRBD2. Germline lookup yields CDR1 SGHRS and CDR2 YFSETQ. This CDR3 is 15 amino acids long. The ends lost 3 bases at V and 3 bases at J; junction bases unmatched: 6.

The CDR3 spells CATGVGASGTYEQYF. DNA for the CDR3: TGTGCCACCGGCGTCGGGGCTAGCGGAACCTACGAGCAGTACTTC. V and J are TRBV5-5 and TRBJ2-7; TRBD2 agrees at 7 bases. In germline, CDR1 is SGHKS, CDR2 YYEKEE (reference sequence). The V segment lost 9 bases and the J segment 2 bases; nucleotides outside the gene matches: 14. This CDR3 has 15 amino acids.

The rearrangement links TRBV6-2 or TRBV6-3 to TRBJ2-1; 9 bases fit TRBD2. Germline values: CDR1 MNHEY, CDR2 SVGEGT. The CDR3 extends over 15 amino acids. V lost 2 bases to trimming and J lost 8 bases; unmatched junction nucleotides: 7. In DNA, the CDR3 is TGTGCCAGCAGTTACGAGGCGGGGGGGTTGTATGAGCAGTTCTTC. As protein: CASSYEAGGLYEQFF.

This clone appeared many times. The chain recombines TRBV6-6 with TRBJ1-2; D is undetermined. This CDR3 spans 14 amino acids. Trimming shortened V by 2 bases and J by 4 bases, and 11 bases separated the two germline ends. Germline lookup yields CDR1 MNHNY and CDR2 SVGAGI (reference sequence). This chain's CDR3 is CASSYGNAVYGYTF. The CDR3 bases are TGTGCCAGCAGTTACGGCAACGCAGTCTATGGCTACACCTTC.

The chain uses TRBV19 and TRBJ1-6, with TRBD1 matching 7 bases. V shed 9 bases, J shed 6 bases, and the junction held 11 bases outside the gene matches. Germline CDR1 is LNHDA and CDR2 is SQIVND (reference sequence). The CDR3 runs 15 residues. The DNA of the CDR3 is TGTGCCAGCACGAGACAGGGTCTACTTAATTCACCCCTCCACTTT. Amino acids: CASTRQGLLNSPLHF.

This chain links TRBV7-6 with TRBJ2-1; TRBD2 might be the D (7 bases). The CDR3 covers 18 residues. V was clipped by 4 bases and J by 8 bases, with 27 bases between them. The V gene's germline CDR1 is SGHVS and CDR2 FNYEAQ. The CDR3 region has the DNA TGTGCCAGCAGCTCTACCCCCCACTTAGGGGGGGGGCGTGATGAGCAGTTCTTC. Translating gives CASSSTPHLGGGRDEQFF.

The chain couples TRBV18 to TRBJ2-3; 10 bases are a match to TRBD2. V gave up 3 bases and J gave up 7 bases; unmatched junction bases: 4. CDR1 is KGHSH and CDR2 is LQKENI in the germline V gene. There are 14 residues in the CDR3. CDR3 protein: CASSPQAGGNTQYF. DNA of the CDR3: TGTGCCAGCTCACCCCAAGCGGGAGGGAATACGCAGTATTTT. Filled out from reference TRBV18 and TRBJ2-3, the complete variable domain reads NAGVMQNPRHLVRRRGQEARLRCSPMKGHSHVYWYRQLPEEGLKFMVYLQKENIIDESGMPKERFSAEFPKEGPSILRIQQVVRGDSAAYFCASSPQAGGNTQYFGPGTRLTVL.

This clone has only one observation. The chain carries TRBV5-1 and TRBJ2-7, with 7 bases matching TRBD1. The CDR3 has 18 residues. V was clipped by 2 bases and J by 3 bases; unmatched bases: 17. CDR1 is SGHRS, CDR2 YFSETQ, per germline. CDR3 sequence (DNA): TGCGCCAGCAGCTTTGAACCCATGACAGGGAAAATTGTCTACGAGCAGTACTTC. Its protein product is CASSFEPMTGKIVYEQYF.

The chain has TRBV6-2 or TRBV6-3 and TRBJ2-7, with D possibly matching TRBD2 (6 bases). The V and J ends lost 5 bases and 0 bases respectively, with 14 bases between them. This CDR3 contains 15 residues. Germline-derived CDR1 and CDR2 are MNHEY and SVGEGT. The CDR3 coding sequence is TGTGCCAGCAGTCTTACGGCGGGAAGCTCCTACGAGCAGTACTTC. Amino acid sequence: CASSLTAGSSYEQYF.

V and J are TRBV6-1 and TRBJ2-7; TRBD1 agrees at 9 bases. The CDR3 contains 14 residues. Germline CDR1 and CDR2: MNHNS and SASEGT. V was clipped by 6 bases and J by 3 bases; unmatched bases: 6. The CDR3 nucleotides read TGTGCCAGCAGCACCGGGACAGGGCGCTACGAGCAGTACTTC. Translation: CASSTGTGRYEQYF.

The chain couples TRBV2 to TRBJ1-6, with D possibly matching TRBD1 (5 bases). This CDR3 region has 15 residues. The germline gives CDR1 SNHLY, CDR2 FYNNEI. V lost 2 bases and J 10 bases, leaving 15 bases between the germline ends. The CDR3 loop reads CASSELVPGLSPLHF. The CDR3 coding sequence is TGTGCCAGCAGTGAACTAGTCCCAGGGTTGTCACCCCTCCACTTT. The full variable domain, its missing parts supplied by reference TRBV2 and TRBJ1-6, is EPEVTQTPSHQVTQMGQEVILRCVPISNHLYFYWYRQILGQKVEFLVSFYNNEISEKSEIFDDQFSVERPDGSNFTLKIRSTKLEDSAMYFCASSELVPGLSPLHFGNGTRLTVT.

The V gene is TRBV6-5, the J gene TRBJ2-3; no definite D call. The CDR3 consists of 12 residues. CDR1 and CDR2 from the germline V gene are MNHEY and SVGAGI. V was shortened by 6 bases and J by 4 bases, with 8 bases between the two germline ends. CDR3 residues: CASSPVSDTQYF. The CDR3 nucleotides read TGTGCCAGCAGCCCCGTTTCAGATACGCAGTATTTT.

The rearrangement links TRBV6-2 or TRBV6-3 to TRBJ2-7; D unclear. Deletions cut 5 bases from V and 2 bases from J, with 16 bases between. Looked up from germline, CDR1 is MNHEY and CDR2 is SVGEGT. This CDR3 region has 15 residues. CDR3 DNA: TGTGCCAGCAGTCTCACGCCTACTGGACCCTACGAGCAGTACTTC. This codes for CASSLTPTGPYEQYF.

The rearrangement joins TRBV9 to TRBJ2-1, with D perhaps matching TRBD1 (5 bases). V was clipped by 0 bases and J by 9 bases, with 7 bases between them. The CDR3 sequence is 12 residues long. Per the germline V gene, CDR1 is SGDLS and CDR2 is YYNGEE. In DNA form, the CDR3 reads TGTGCCAGCAGCGTAGGGGGCGTTGAGCAGTTCTTC. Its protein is CASSVGGVEQFF.